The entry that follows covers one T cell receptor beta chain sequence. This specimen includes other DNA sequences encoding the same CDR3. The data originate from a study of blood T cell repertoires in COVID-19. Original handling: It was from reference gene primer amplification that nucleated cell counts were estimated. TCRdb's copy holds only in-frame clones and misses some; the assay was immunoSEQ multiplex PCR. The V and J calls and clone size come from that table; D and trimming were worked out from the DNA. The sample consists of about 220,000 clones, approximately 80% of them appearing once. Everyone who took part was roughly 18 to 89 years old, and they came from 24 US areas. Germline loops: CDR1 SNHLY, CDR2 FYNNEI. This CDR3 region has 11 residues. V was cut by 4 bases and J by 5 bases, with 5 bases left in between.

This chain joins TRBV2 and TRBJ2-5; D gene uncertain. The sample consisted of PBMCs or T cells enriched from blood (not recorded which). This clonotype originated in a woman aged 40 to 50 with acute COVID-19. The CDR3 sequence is CASSVRETQYF. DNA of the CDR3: TGTGCCAGCAGTGTCCGGGAGACCCAGTACTTC.